This T cell receptor (beta chain) derives from a study of post-analysis software for immune sequencing data. Across the study: The courses of disease that were included comprised relapsing-remitting, secondary progressive and progressive-relapsing multiple sclerosis. Study-level results: Roughly 5 TRBV segments, TRBV5-6, TRBV5-1 and TRBV20-1 among them, were found more frequent in patients than controls. Normalized Chao1 diversity was significantly reduced in patients versus controls.

cDNA libraries for TCR beta contained unique molecular identifiers. MiXCR, applied by TCRdb to the PCR reads, yields one record per CDR3 protein. The profile covers about 210,000 distinct CDR3 sequences, with 29% appearing a single time and roughly 3.4% taken by the ten largest. The V and J ends lost 6 bases and 11 bases, in that order; junction bases with no gene match: 10. In germline, CDR1 is SQVTM, CDR2 ANQGSEA. The CDR3 runs 12 residues. This clonotype occurred many times. Its antigen is currently unknown. The sample consisted of blood. The chain uses TRBV29-1 and TRBJ2-5, with 9 bases identical to TRBD1. The clonotype originates from a girl aged 2-17 years with multiple sclerosis. The CDR3 here is CSVGTGNHRQYF. The CDR3 region has the DNA TGCAGCGTAGGGACAGGGAATCATCGGCAGTACTTC.